This T cell receptor beta chain was recorded in a study of cytomegalovirus exposure and HLA in healthy donors. Study results and limitations: One variant, a missense change in DCLRE1C, was linked in a later analysis to TCR beta V- and J-gene trimming. In a later analysis, around 18,000 TCR beta sequences were associated with HLA alleles at 0.05 false discovery rate. In an earlier analysis, in several hundred donors, most V segments appeared productive either ~90% or ~30% of the time. Relative to equally common others, HLA-associated TCR beta chains showed greater clonal expansion in a later analysis.

The CDR3 loop spans 15 amino acids. Trimming removed 1 base at V and 5 bases at J, with 13 bases between. Germline CDR1 and CDR2: MNHNS and SASEGT. In this sample, this clone turned up a few times. Antigen: not known. PCR used 60 Vbeta primers and 13 Jbeta primers. Profiled with immunoSEQ multiplex PCR; TCRdb holds only in-frame clones, not every one. Here the sample spans roughly 200,000 clones, about 85% being singletons. The rearrangement links TRBV6-1 to TRBJ2-3, with D tentatively TRBD2 (6 bases). Sequencing used PBMCs. This clonotype was obtained from a boy aged 2 to 9 in good health and CMV-seronegative. The CDR3, as DNA: TGTGCCAGCAGTGAAGTCGCGGGAAGTGGAGATACGCAGTATTTT. Its translation is CASSEVAGSGDTQYF.